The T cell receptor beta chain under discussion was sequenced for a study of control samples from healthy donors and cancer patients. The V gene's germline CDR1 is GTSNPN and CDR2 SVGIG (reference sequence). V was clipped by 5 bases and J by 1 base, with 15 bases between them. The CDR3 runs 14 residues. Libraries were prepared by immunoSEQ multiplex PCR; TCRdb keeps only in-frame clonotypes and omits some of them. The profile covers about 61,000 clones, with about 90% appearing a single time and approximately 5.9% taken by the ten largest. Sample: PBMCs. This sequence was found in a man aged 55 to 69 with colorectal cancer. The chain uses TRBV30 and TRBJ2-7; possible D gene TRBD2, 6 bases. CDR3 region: CAWGAGTLSYEQYF. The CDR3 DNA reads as TGTGCCTGGGGGGCCGGGACTTTGTCCTACGAGCAGTACTTC.